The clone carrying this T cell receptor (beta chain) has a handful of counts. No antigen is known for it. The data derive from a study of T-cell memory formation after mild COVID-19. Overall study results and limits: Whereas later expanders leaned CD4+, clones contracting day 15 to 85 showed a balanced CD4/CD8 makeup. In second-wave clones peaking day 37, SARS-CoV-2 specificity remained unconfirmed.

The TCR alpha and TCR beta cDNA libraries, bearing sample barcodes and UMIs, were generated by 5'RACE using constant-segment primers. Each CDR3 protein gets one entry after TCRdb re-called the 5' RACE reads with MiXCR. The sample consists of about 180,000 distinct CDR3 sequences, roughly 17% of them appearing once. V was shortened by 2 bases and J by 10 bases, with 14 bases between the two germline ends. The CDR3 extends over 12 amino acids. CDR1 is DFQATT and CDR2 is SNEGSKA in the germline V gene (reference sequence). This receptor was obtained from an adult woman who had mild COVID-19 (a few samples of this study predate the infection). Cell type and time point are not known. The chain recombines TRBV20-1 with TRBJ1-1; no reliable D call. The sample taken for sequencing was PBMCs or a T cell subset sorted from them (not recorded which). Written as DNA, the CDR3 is TGCAGTGCTAGAATGGGGAGAAATGGAGCTTTCTTT. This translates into CSARMGRNGAFF.